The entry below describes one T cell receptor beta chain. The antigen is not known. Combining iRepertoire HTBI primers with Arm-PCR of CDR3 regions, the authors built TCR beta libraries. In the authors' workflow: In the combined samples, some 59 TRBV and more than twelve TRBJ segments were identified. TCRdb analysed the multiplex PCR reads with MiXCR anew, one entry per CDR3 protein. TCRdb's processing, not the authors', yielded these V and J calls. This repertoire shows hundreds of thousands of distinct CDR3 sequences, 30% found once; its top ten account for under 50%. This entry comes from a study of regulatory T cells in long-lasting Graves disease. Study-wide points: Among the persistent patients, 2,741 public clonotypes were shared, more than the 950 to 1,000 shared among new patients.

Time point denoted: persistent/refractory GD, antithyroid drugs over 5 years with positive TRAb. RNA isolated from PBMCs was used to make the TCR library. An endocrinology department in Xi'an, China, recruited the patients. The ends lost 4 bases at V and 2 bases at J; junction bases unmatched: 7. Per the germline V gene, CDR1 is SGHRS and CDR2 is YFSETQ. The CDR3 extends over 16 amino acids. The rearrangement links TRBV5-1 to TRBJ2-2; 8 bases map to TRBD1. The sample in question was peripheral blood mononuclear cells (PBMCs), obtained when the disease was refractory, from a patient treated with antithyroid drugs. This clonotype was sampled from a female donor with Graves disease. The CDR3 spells CASSPGTGINTGELFF. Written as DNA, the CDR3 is TGCGCCAGCAGCCCCGGGACAGGAATTAACACCGGGGAGCTGTTTTTT.